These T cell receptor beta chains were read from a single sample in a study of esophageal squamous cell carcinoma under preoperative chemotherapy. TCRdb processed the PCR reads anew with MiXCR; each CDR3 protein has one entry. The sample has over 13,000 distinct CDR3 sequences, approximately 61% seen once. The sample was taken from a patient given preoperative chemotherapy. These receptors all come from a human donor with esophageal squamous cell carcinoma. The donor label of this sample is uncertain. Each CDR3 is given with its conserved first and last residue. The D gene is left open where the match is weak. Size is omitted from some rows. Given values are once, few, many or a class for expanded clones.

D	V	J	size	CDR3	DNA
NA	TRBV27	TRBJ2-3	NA	CASSGGSDGETQYF	TGTGCGAGCAGTGGGGGGAGTGACGGTGAGACGCAGTATTTC
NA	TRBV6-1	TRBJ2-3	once	CASRGNGGRGPETQYF	TGTGCCAGCAGGGGGAACGGGGGGCGCGGCCCAGAGACCCAGTACTTT
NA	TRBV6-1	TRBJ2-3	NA	CASSEGFVFQGSTDTQYF	TGTGCCAGCAGTGAAGGTTTTGTGTTTCAGGGAAGCACAGATACGCAGTATTTT
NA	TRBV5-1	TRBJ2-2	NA	CASSLKGAVGELFF	TGCGCCAGCAGCTTGAAAGGGGCGGTCGGGGAGCTGTTTTTT
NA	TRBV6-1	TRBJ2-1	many	CASSPQSSSYNEQFF	TGTGCCAGCAGCCCCCAATCAAGCTCCTACAATGAGCAGTTCTTC
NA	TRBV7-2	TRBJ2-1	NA	CASRRAYEQFF	TGTGCCAGCAGGCGAGCCTACGAGCAGTTCTTC
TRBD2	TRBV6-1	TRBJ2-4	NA	CASSRNGGDDPDTQYF	TGTGCCAGCAGTCGCAACGGGGGGGACGACCCAGATACGCAGTACTTC
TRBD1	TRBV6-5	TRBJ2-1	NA	CASSYGGQGLSEQYF	TGTGCCAGCAGTTACGGCGGACAGGGCTTAAGTGAGCAGTATTTC
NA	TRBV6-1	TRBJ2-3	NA	CASSEGGGPDADTQYF	TGTGCCAGCAGTGAAGGGGGGGGCCCTGACGCAGATACGCAGTATTTT
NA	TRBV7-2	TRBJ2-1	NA	CASSLQSGGLYEQFF	TGTGCCAGCAGCTTACAATCCGGGGGGCTTTACGAGCAGTTCTTC
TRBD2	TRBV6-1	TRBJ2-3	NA	CFSGGNGGGGEETQYF	TGTTTCAGCGGGGGCAACGGGGGGGGCGGCGAAGAGACCCAGTATTTC
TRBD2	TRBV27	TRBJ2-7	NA	CAGSQLAGVGAQYF	TGTGCCGGCAGCCAATTAGCGGGAGTAGGTGCGCAGTACTTC
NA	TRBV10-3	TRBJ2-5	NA	CAHSPHGGQETQYF	TGTGCCCACTCCCCCCATGGGGGCCAAGAGACCCAGTACTTC
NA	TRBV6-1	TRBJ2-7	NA	CASREKVETYEQYF	TGTGCCAGCAGGGAGAAAGTCGAGACCTACGAGCAGTACTTC
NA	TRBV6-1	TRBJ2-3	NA	CASKRRDFRTDTQYF	TGTGCCAGCAAACGCCGGGACTTCCGCACAGATACGCAGTATTTT
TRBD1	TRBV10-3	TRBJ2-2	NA	CAIQGDDTGAQFF	TGTGCCATTCAGGGGGATGACACTGGGGCGCAGTTTTTT
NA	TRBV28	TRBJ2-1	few	CASINPRPTPNNEQFF	TGTGCCAGCATTAATCCCCGGCCCACCCCGAACAATGAGCAGTTCTTC
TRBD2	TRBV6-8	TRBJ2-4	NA	CGGGPGGGDADTQYF	TGTGGCGGGGGTCCCGGGGGGGGGGACGCAGATACGCAGTACTTC
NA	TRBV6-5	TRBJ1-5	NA	CASSYSRGGGYNQPQHF	TGTGCCAGCAGTTACTCCCGTGGGGGAGGTTACAATCAGCCCCAGCACTTT
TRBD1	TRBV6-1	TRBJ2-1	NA	CASTTGTGGVEQFF	TGTGCCAGCACCACCGGGACAGGGGGCGTTGAGCAGTTCTTC
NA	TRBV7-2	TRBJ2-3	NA	CASRLASGEDTQYF	TGTGCCAGCAGGTTAGCGAGTGGCGAAGACACGCAGTATTTC
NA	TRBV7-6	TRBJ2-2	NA	CASSPRAGELFF	TGTGCCAGCAGCCCCCGAGCCGGGGAGCTGTTTTTT
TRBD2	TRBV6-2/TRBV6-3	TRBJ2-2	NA	CASSFPRWTSGGENTGELFF	TGTGCCAGCAGTTTCCCCCGTTGGACTAGCGGGGGGGAGAACACCGGGGAGCTGTTTTTT
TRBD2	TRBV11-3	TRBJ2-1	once	CASSLGSGRDNEQFF	TGTGCCAGCAGCTTGGGGAGCGGGAGGGACAATGAGCAGTTCTTC
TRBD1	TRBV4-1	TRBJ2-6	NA	CASSRTGGSGAYVLTF	TGCGCCAGCAGCCGGACAGGGGGCTCGGGGGCCTACGTCCTGACTTTC